Below, 14 T cell receptor beta chains from the same sample are listed, as sequenced in a study of blood T cell repertoires in COVID-19. Data came from immunoSEQ multiplex PCR; TCRdb stores just in-frame clones and leaves some out. The table includes about 260,000 clones, approximately 88% detected once. The sample comprised peripheral blood. The source of these receptors is a human donor in a cohort sampled during active COVID-19.

The V and J genes are TRBV6-6 and TRBJ1-2, with D unclear. From germline, CDR1 is MNHNY and CDR2 SVGAGI (reference sequence). The length of the CDR3 is 14 residues. The V end was cut by 0 bases, the J end by 2 bases, with 7 bases between. Here the CDR3 reads CASSYSTRNYGYTF. Written as DNA, the CDR3 is TGTGCCAGCAGTTACTCGACCAGGAACTATGGCTACACCTTC.

Comments on this clone: This sample also contains other DNA sequences that code for the same CDR3. The V and J genes are TRBV28 and TRBJ1-1; possible D gene TRBD1, 5 bases. The germline gives CDR1 MDHEN, CDR2 SYDVKM. This CDR3 contains 13 residues. The V and J ends lost 5 bases and 1 base respectively, with 8 bases between them. CDR3 coding DNA: TGTGCCAGCAGTCCAGGACAGAACACTGAAGCTTTCTTT. As protein: CASSPGQNTEAFF.

This clone was detected only once. This sequence joins TRBV3-1 (or the pseudogene TRBV3-2) and TRBJ2-3; tentative D call: TRBD1 (6 bases). Germline V gene lookup returns CDR1 LGHDT and CDR2 YNNKEL (reference sequence). The length of the CDR3 is 15 residues. The V gene lost 4 bases and the J gene lost 2 bases, with 13 bases spanning the gap. The CDR3 region has the DNA TGTGCCAGCAGCCCCAGGGGCGCTTTCACAGATACGCAGTATTTT. Residues: CASSPRGAFTDTQYF.

The chain carries TRBV5-6 and TRBJ1-2; D ambiguous. The ends were cut back, 5 bases at V and 6 bases at J, with 14 bases in the middle. The CDR3 has 13 amino acids. CDR1 and CDR2 from the germline V gene are SGHDT and YYEEEE. The CDR3 loop is CASSVISADGYTF. The DNA for the CDR3 is TGTGCCAGCAGTGTGATATCGGCGGATGGCTACACCTTC.

The chain joins TRBV7-2 to TRBJ2-7; D is perhaps TRBD2 (6 bases). Germline V gene data show CDR1 as SGHTA and CDR2 as FQGNSA. CDR3 length: 15 residues. V shed 2 bases and J shed 0 bases, with 11 bases lying between them. The CDR3 DNA reads as TGTGCCAGCAGCTTACGGCGGGGCTCCTCCTACGAGCAGTACTTC. Protein sequence: CASSLRRGSSYEQYF.

The V call is TRBV19, the J call TRBJ1-2, with D perhaps TRBD1 (6 bases). Trimming removed 6 bases from V and 8 bases from J, with 16 bases in between. Looked up from germline, CDR1 is LNHDA and CDR2 is SQIVND (reference sequence). This CDR3 contains 13 residues. The CDR3 sequence is CASSEGGGQGYTF. The CDR3 region has the DNA TGTGCCAGTAGCGAGGGAGGGGGTCAAGGCTACACCTTC.

The chain joins TRBV24-1 to TRBJ2-3; TRBD2 might be the D (7 bases). In germline, CDR1 is KGHDR, CDR2 SFDVKD. The CDR3 covers 16 residues. Trimming removed 6 bases at V and 4 bases at J, with 19 bases between. CDR3 DNA sequence: TGTGCCACCAGTAGGGAGGGGGTCCTTTCCTCAGATACGCAGTATTTT. The encoded protein is CATSREGVLSSDTQYF.

The chain carries TRBV28 and TRBJ2-5; tentatively, D is TRBD2 (6 bases). Germline CDR1 MDHEN, CDR2 SYDVKM. V lost 4 bases and J 5 bases, leaving 11 bases between the germline ends. This CDR3 contains 13 residues. The CDR3 DNA reads TGTGCCAGCAGTTCCTCCGGGGGTGAGACCCAGTACTTC. The encoded protein is CASSSSGGETQYF.

CDR3 sequence: CASSPPDRAVYGYTF. DNA for the CDR3: TGCGCCAGCAGCCCACCCGACAGGGCAGTTTATGGCTACACCTTC. V usage is TRBV5-1 and J usage is TRBJ1-2, with TRBD1 identical over 7 bases. Germline-derived CDR1 and CDR2 are SGHRS and YFSETQ. Trimming cost V 4 bases and J 5 bases; bases outside gene matches: 11. The CDR3 consists of 15 residues.

This chain links TRBV6-5 with TRBJ2-5; D is possibly TRBD1 (5 bases). CDR3 length equals 14 residues. The V gene lost 8 bases and the J gene lost 0 bases, with 13 bases spanning the gap. The germline V gene has CDR1 MNHEY and CDR2 SVGAGI. The CDR3 region has the DNA TGTGCCAGCCAGGGCCGACTTGACCAAGAGACCCAGTACTTC. As protein: CASQGRLDQETQYF.

The rearrangement joins TRBV10-3 to TRBJ1-1, with 9 positions matching TRBD1. The germline CDR1 and CDR2 sequences are ENHRY and SYGVKD. The CDR3 is 14 residues long. V was clipped by 10 bases and J by 5 bases; unmatched bases: 11. Here the CDR3 DNA reads TGTGCCACTTCACAGGGGGCACGAGAAACTGAAGCTTTCTTT. Translated: CATSQGARETEAFF.

The rearrangement links TRBV19 to TRBJ2-7; 7 nucleotides agree with TRBD2. The V gene's germline CDR1 is LNHDA and CDR2 SQIVND (reference sequence). V shed 2 bases, J shed 0 bases, and the junction held 13 bases outside the gene matches. The CDR3 spans 18 residues. This CDR3 is CASSIRGKTSDSSYEQYF. CDR3 sequence (DNA): TGTGCCAGTAGTATAAGGGGAAAAACTAGCGACTCCTCCTACGAGCAGTACTTC.

Here the CDR3 reads CASSWQGSRKRPGSYEQYF. CDR3 in DNA: TGTGCCAGCAGCTGGCAGGGGTCCAGAAAACGCCCGGGCTCCTACGAGCAGTACTTC. The V gene is TRBV7-9, the J gene TRBJ2-7, with D tentatively TRBD1 (6 bases). The CDR3 has 19 amino acids. Trimming took off 4 bases at V and 0 bases at J, with 25 bases between the two ends. Germline lookup yields CDR1 SEHNR and CDR2 FQNEAQ (reference sequence).

This sequence joins TRBV15 and TRBJ1-4, with 7 bases matching TRBD1. Per germline, CDR1 LNHNV and CDR2 YYDKDF (reference sequence). This CDR3 has 17 amino acids. V lost 5 bases, J lost 0 bases, and 9 bases stayed unmatched. CDR3 loop: CATSRRRGLTTNEKLFF. CDR3 nucleotide sequence: TGTGCCACCAGCCGCCGCAGGGGGTTGACAACTAATGAAAAACTGTTTTTT.